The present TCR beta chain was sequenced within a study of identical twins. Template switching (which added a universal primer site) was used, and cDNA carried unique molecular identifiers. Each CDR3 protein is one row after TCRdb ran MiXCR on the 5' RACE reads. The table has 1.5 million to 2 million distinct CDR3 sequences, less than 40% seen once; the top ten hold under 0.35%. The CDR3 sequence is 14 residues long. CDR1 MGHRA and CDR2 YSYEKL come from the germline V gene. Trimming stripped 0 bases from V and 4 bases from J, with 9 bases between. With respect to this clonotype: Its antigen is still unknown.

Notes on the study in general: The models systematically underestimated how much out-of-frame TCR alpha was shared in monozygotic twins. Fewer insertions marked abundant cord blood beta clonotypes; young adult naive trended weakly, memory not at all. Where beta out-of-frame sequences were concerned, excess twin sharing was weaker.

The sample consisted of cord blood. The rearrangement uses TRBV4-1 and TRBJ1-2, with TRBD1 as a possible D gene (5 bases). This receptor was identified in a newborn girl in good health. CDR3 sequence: CASSQDVRAYGYTF. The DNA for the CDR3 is TGCGCCAGCAGCCAAGATGTCAGGGCCTATGGCTACACCTTC.